Described below is a single T cell receptor beta chain sequence and its context. Its matching antigen is unknown. The V segment lost 8 bases and the J segment 2 bases; nucleotides outside the gene matches: 10. CDR3 size: 16 residues. Germline values: CDR1 SEHNR, CDR2 FQNEAQ (reference sequence). The sample comes from a study of cytomegalovirus exposure and HLA in healthy donors. Study observations and caveats: The authors confirmed in vitro that a few CMV-associated chains were specific for CMV antigens. Follow-up analysis seemed to connect common viral pathogens with several of the most significant clusters identified.

PCR amplification relied on 60 Vbeta primers (plus 13 Jbeta primers). The table came from immunoSEQ multiplex PCR; TCRdb's copy has only in-frame clones and leaves some out. The table has roughly 130,000 clones, just under 80% seen once. Sequences were obtained from PBMCs. V gene TRBV7-9 combines with J gene TRBJ2-1, with 9 bases aligning to TRBD2. This receptor was obtained from a man aged 25 to 40 in good health and CMV-seronegative. CDR3 sequence reads: CASSRVAGGPYNEQFF. The CDR3 DNA sequence: TGTGCCAGCTCCCGGGTCGCGGGAGGGCCCTACAATGAGCAGTTCTTC.